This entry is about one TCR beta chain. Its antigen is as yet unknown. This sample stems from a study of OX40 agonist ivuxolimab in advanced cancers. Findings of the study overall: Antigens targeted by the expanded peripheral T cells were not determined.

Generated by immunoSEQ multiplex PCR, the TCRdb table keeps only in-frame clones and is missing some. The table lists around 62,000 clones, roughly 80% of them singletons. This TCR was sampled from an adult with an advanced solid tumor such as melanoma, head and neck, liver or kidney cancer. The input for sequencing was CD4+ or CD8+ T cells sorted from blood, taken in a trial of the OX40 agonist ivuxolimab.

CDR3 coding DNA: TGTGCCAGCAGCTGGGACGTTCATGGGGGCTACACCTTC. Translating gives CASSWDVHGGYTF. The chain couples TRBV5-5 to TRBJ1-2; possibly TRBD1 for D (5 bases). V was cut by 3 bases and J by 8 bases, with 14 bases left in between. The CDR3 length is 13 residues. Per germline, CDR1 SGHKS and CDR2 YYEKEE (reference sequence).